The rows below give T cell receptor beta chains drawn from one sample of a study of T cells after yellow fever vaccination. One entry per CDR3 protein, called by TCRdb with MiXCR from the 5' RACE reads. The sample yields hundreds of thousands of distinct CDR3 sequences, 8.7% seen once. The source material was PBMCs, sampled on the day of the first yellow fever vaccination. The source of these receptors is a man aged 18-30 years who received the YFV17D yellow fever vaccine. CDR3s include the opening cysteine and the closing phenylalanine or tryptophan. A D gene is named only where the DNA matches it firmly. Clone sizes are given selectively: once, few, many, or a class where the clone is expanded.

TRBV4-1,few,TRBJ1-1,NA,TGCGCCAGCAGCCAAGACCCAGGGATACCTGAAGCTTTCTTT,CASSQDPGIPEAFF
TRBV6-5,NA,TRBJ1-6,TRBD1,TGTGCCAGCAGTCTCTCAGGGGGGCCCCTCCACTTT,CASSLSGGPLHF
TRBV28,few,TRBJ1-3,NA,TGTGCCAGCAGTTTCGGTGGGAATGGAAACACCATATATTTT,CASSFGGNGNTIYF
TRBV10-3,many,TRBJ2-7,TRBD1,TGTGCCATCAGCGCATTCTCCGGGACAGAGAACGAGCAGTACTTC,CAISAFSGTENEQYF
TRBV5-3,NA,TRBJ2-1,NA,TGTGCCAGAAGCTTAGGGCCGGGGGGCAGCTCCTACAATGAGCAGTTCTTC,CARSLGPGGSSYNEQFF
TRBV6-1,few,TRBJ1-2,NA,TGTGCCAGCAGTCAATCAACAGGGCTCTATGGCTACACCTTC,CASSQSTGLYGYTF
TRBV6-1,few,TRBJ2-7,NA,TGTGCCAGCAGCATGTCAGGGATACTCTACGAGCAGTACTTC,CASSMSGILYEQYF
TRBV12-3/TRBV12-4,few,TRBJ2-2,TRBD2,TGTGCCAGCAGTTTACGGGGGGAGAACACCGGGGAGCTGTTTTTT,CASSLRGENTGELFF
TRBV20-1,NA,TRBJ2-1,NA,TGCAGTGCCCGGGACGCAAGCTCCTACAATGAGCAGTTCTTC,CSARDASSYNEQFF
TRBV18,NA,TRBJ1-1,NA,TGTGCCAGCTCACCACCGGTCGGGGGGCAGAGGACTGAAGCTTTCTTT,CASSPPVGGQRTEAFF
TRBV30,NA,TRBJ2-1,NA,TGTGCCTGGAGTGTACGGGGATTCTACAATGAGCAGTTCTTC,CAWSVRGFYNEQFF
TRBV6-5,NA,TRBJ2-5,NA,TGTGCCAGCAGCGACCGTAGGACCCAGTACTTC,CASSDRRTQYF
TRBV12-3/TRBV12-4,NA,TRBJ1-4,NA,TGTGCCACCCGGGACGGGAATGAAAAACTGTTTTTT,CATRDGNEKLFF
TRBV7-2,NA,TRBJ2-3,TRBD2,TGTGCCAGCAGCTTAGAAAAGCGGGGGGGAGATACGCAGTATTTT,CASSLEKRGGDTQYF
TRBV7-8,few,TRBJ2-2,NA,TGTGCCAGCAGCTTAGACGGGGGCCTAAATATCGGGGAGCTGTTTTTT,CASSLDGGLNIGELFF
TRBV5-1,NA,TRBJ2-2,NA,TGCGCCAGCAGCTTGGATAGGACGAGATTCACCGGGGAGCTGTTTTTT,CASSLDRTRFTGELFF
TRBV7-2,NA,TRBJ2-2,TRBD2,TGTGCCAGCAGCCCGGGGGGGAGGGGGTTAAGCGGGGAGCTGTTTTTT,CASSPGGRGLSGELFF
TRBV7-2,many,TRBJ1-2,NA,TGTGCCAGCAGCTTAGGTCTCGGCTACACCTTC,CASSLGLGYTF
TRBV7-9,NA,TRBJ2-7,TRBD2,TGTGCCAGCAGCTTACTTGCGGGGGGAAGCTACGAGCAGTACTTC,CASSLLAGGSYEQYF
TRBV5-1,few,TRBJ1-2,NA,TGCGCCAGCAGCCTAGTAGGGCGGTACTATGGCTACACCTTC,CASSLVGRYYGYTF
TRBV7-9,many,TRBJ2-5,TRBD2,TGTGCCAGCAGCTCCGCGGGGGGGAAAGAGACCCAGTACTTC,CASSSAGGKETQYF
TRBV28,many,TRBJ2-1,TRBD1,TGTGCCAGCAGCGCGGCTGGGACAGGGGGCTGGGAGCAGTTCTTC,CASSAAGTGGWEQFF
TRBV7-2,many,TRBJ2-3,NA,TGTGCCAGCAGTTACAGGGCGAGAGATACGCAGTATTTT,CASSYRARDTQYF
TRBV7-2,few,TRBJ2-2,NA,TGTGCCAGCAGCTTAGCCCGGTCAGGGCCGAACACCGGGGAGCTGTTTTTT,CASSLARSGPNTGELFF
TRBV27,few,TRBJ2-5,NA,TGTGCCAGCAGTTTATGGTACGGGCGGGAAAAAGGGACCCAGTACTTC,CASSLWYGREKGTQYF
TRBV12-3/TRBV12-4,many,TRBJ2-2,NA,TGTGCCAGCAGTAGTGAGTCCGGGGAGCTGTTTTTT,CASSSESGELFF
TRBV10-3,NA,TRBJ2-7,NA,TGTGCCATCACGGGAATACCCGGCTACGAGCAGTACTTC,CAITGIPGYEQYF
TRBV7-2,NA,TRBJ2-7,NA,TGTGCCAGCAGATTCGGACCGAGTCGGGAGCAGTACTTC,CASRFGPSREQYF
TRBV12-3/TRBV12-4,NA,TRBJ2-4,NA,TGTGCCAGCAGTTTGGGGGGCGGAAGGGGCATTCAGTACTTC,CASSLGGGRGIQYF
TRBV19,NA,TRBJ1-1,NA,TGTGCCAGTAGCCTCAGGGTAATCGGCACTGAAGCTTTCTTT,CASSLRVIGTEAFF
TRBV20-1,many,TRBJ1-2,NA,TGCAGTGCTAGTGTGACGGGGGAGGATGGCTACACCTTC,CSASVTGEDGYTF
TRBV29-1,NA,TRBJ1-5,NA,TGCAGCGCGTCCGGGGGACCAAGTCAGCCCCAGCATTTT,CSASGGPSQPQHF
TRBV12-3/TRBV12-4,NA,TRBJ2-4,NA,TGTGCCAGCAGTTCACTGGCAGACAGCCGGTTTCTAGCCAAAAACATTCAGTACTTC,CASSSLADSRFLAKNIQYF
TRBV20-1,NA,TRBJ1-1,TRBD1,TGCAGTGTCCCAAATGCTCTGACAGGGGGAGTTACTGAAGCTTTCTTT,CSVPNALTGGVTEAFF
TRBV12-3/TRBV12-4,many,TRBJ2-3,TRBD2,TGTGCCAGCAGCCCCGGGACTAGCGGTAGCACAGATACGCAGTATTTT,CASSPGTSGSTDTQYF
TRBV25-1,NA,TRBJ2-7,NA,TGTGCCAGCCAGGACAGCTACGAGCAGTACTTC,CASQDSYEQYF
TRBV20-1,few,TRBJ2-2,NA,TGCAGTGCTAGCGCAGATAACACCGGGGAGCTGTTTTTT,CSASADNTGELFF
TRBV7-9,few,TRBJ1-6,NA,TGTGCCAGCAGCAAACGGCCCTCTTCACCCCTCCACTTT,CASSKRPSSPLHF
TRBV5-1,few,TRBJ2-3,TRBD2,TGCGCCAGCGACCTAGGACTAGCGGGTGGAGAAGCCGGTTCGTATTTT,CASDLGLAGGEAGSYF
TRBV5-1,few,TRBJ1-5,TRBD1,TGCGCCAGCAGCGCCCAGGGGGATAGCAATCAGCCCCAGCATTTT,CASSAQGDSNQPQHF
TRBV20-1,many,TRBJ1-1,NA,TGCAGTGCTAGCGAACAGCTGAACACTGAAGCTTTCTTT,CSASEQLNTEAFF
TRBV7-3,NA,TRBJ2-5,TRBD2,TGTGCCAGCAGCGCTAGCGGGGGAGGTGAGACCCAGTACTTC,CASSASGGGETQYF
TRBV5-1,few,TRBJ2-2,NA,TGCGCCAGCAGCTTGGCCCCGGGATCTACCGGGGAGCTGTTTTTT,CASSLAPGSTGELFF
TRBV6-2/TRBV6-3,few,TRBJ1-5,NA,TGTGCCAGCAGCCGAAAGGGATACTTCAATCAGCCCCAGCATTTT,CASSRKGYFNQPQHF
TRBV5-1,few,TRBJ1-6,TRBD1,TGCGCCAGCAGCGGAGACAGGGGATCGGGGAATTCACCCCTCCACTTT,CASSGDRGSGNSPLHF